The 7 T cell receptor beta chains below come from one sample, sequenced in a study of cytomegalovirus exposure and HLA in healthy donors. The PCR had 60 Vbeta and 13 Jbeta primers. Clones were read by immunoSEQ multiplex PCR, and TCRdb kept only the in-frame ones, dropping some. Among under 200,000 clones listed, 75% were seen once. The source material was PBMCs. Every receptor here comes from a woman in her thirties or forties in good health and CMV-seropositive.

The sample holds a few counts of this clone. This CDR3 reads CASSQPFRYNYGYTF. In nucleotides, the CDR3 is TGTGCCAGCAGCCAACCGTTCAGGTACAACTATGGCTACACCTTC. V and J are TRBV7-2 and TRBJ1-2; D is ambiguous. Germline V gives CDR1 SGHTA, CDR2 FQGNSA. The CDR3 extends over 15 amino acids. V was pared by 5 bases and J by 2 bases, with 15 bases between. Looking up the rest from reference TRBV7-2 and TRBJ1-2 gives the full variable domain: GAGVSQSPSNKVTEKGKDVELRCDPISGHTALYWYRQSLGQGLEFLIYFQGNSAPDKSGLPSDRFSAERTGGSVSTLTIQRTQQEDSAVYLCASSQPFRYNYGYTFGSGTRLTVV.

On this clone itself: No conserved phenylalanine or tryptophan ends this CDR3, so it is likely a read error. The V and J genes are TRBV18 and TRBJ1-5; D perhaps matches TRBD1 (5 bases). The CDR3 is 16 residues long. The germline gives CDR1 KGHSH, CDR2 LQKENI. Trimming stripped 2 bases from V and 3 bases from J, with 14 bases between. CDR3 sequence: CASSPTLGPPNQPQHL. The DNA for the CDR3 is TGTGCCAGCTCACCAACCTTGGGGCCTCCCAATCAGCCCCAGCATCTT.

This clone came up once. The chain has TRBV6-5 and TRBJ2-1; TRBD1 matches at 8 bases. V trimming: 2 bases; J trimming: 6 bases; junction bases outside the gene matches: 6. The CDR3 extends over 15 amino acids. Per the germline V gene, CDR1 is MNHEY and CDR2 is SVGAGI. CDR3 coding DNA: TGTGCCAGCAGTTACCAGAGGACAGGGAGCAATGAGCAGTTCTTC. It codes for CASSYQRTGSNEQFF.

The chain couples TRBV7-8 to TRBJ2-7, with 8 positions matching TRBD2. Germline V gene lookup returns CDR1 SGHVS and CDR2 FQNEAQ. With 3 bases clipped from V and 2 bases from J, the junction kept 9 bases outside the gene matches. The CDR3 extends over 16 amino acids. Written as DNA, the CDR3 is TGTGCCAGCAGCTTTGCTACTAGCGGAGGAGCCTACGAGCAGTACTTC. This sequence encodes CASSFATSGGAYEQYF.

This chain joins TRBV6-1 and TRBJ1-1; 11 nucleotides align to TRBD1. Germline lookup yields CDR1 MNHNS and CDR2 SASEGT. The CDR3 consists of 15 residues. With 5 bases clipped from V and 0 bases from J, the junction kept 2 bases outside the gene matches. The CDR3 DNA is TGTGCCAGCAGTAAGGGACAGGGGGTGAACACTGAAGCTTTCTTT. This gives the protein CASSKGQGVNTEAFF.

This clone was observed a handful of times. The genes are TRBV28 and TRBJ1-2; D unresolved. This CDR3 is 14 amino acids long. V was clipped by 7 bases and J by 2 bases, with 14 bases between them. Germline V lookup: CDR1 MDHEN, CDR2 SYDVKM. CDR3 protein: CASTWRADNYGYTF. The CDR3 DNA follows: TGTGCCAGCACCTGGAGGGCTGACAACTATGGCTACACCTTC.

V is TRBV4-1 and J is TRBJ2-3; 15 bases line up with TRBD2. The CDR3 loop spans 18 amino acids. V lost 4 bases to trimming and J lost 1 base; unmatched junction nucleotides: 6. Germline-derived CDR1 and CDR2 are MGHRA and YSYEKL. This CDR3 reads CASSRGGLAGGGTDTQYF. As DNA, the CDR3 is TGCGCCAGCAGCCGGGGGGGACTAGCGGGAGGAGGCACAGATACGCAGTATTTT.